This TCR beta chain emerged from a study of immune cell composition in non-small cell lung cancer (dated by TCRdb to the late 2010s). The study in broad terms: Histologic subtype was assigned using H&E plus p63, CK5, Napsin A and TTF-1 immunohistochemistry, mainly lung adenocarcinoma or squamous cell carcinoma. A few tumour specimens that had TCR-beta data belonged to rare histological subtypes and were left out of the subtype comparisons. Supplementary cohort #1 consisted of around 11 lung adenocarcinoma cases with paired tumour/lung TCR-beta sequencing and with TIL populations generated to assess tumour reactivity. TCR-beta sequencing from Adaptive Biotechnologies was done on a few dozen paired sets of NSCLC tumour and non-adjacent lung specimens and on roughly 24 tumour-only specimens.

This clone was seen a few times. The antigen this receptor binds is unknown. No base quality values were provided; no much bigger clone lies one nucleotide off. The investigation overall reported the following: Across more than 9 adenocarcinoma cases, TIL tumour reactivity correlated strongly with maximal tumour-associated clone frequency but not with overall clonality. Top 10 clone scores and productive clonality were significantly higher in lung squamous cell carcinoma than in lung adenocarcinoma tumours. The reactivity cohort contained only approximately ten cases, and the tumour-reactive clones were not shown to have sequences in common with the dominant in vivo tumour-associated clones. Nearly half of NSCLC cases had tumour-associated clones >0.5%, with roughly 76% of squamous carcinomas showing such clones compared with 30% to 35% of adenocarcinomas. Smoking pack-years did not significantly correlate with tumour TCR-beta clonality.

A two-step multiplex PCR was used to amplify TCR-beta CDR3 regions from genomic DNA, and Illumina-compatible adaptors were added in the second step. TCR-beta immunosequencing was carried out on an Illumina platform through the commercial immunoSEQ service. Per the authors' processing: Two measures summarised the repertoires: productive clonality, and Top 10 Clones, meaning the percentage of T-cell templates coming from the ten most frequent sequences. Productive clonality ranged from 0 to 1, with 1 indicating a monoclonal population. Sequences comprising at least 0.1% of tumour T-cell templates but absent from matched non-adjacent lung were defined as tumour-associated clones and were identified via log10 scatter plots. Analyses were done in GraphPad Prism7 and R, with Student's t-tests for two-group comparisons, ANOVA for stages, and linear regression for relationships. TCRdb mirrors the immuneACCESS table, restricted to in-frame sequences. Some clones are absent from its copies; in checked studies, under half trace to an unresolved V gene, and the reason for the others is unknown. V and J calls and clone size are those listed in that table; D and trimming were worked out from the DNA. The sample has about 3,700 clones on record, approximately 70% of them singletons. The ten most abundant clones make up about 7.8% of the sample.

Genomic DNA was isolated with the QIAamp DNA kit from frozen aliquots of single-cell suspensions that had not been sorted. Tumour samples were surgically resected non-small cell lung cancer tissue. Tissues were received within 2 hours of resection and were immediately processed into single-cell suspensions. Tissue was broken up mechanically, digested enzymatically with DNase I, collagenase I and hyaluronidase for 30 to 35 minutes at 37 degrees C, and then filtered and RBC-lysed. The CDR3, cysteine through phenylalanine, is 13 amino acids long. Just the 39-base CDR3 DNA is kept, in frame starting at base 1. Trimming takes 4 bases off V and 5 bases off J; junction bases not matched to a gene: 1. CDR1 and CDR2 are drawn from the germline V gene: SGHTA, FQGNSA.

The source is a human donor with non-small cell lung cancer. The chain joins TRBV7-2 to TRBJ2-7, and 11 junction bases match TRBD1. Sequencing was done on a sample of lung tumor tissue. The sequenced DNA is TGTGCCAGCAGCTCGGACAGGGGGCACGAGCAGTACTTC. It specifies CASSSDRGHEQYF.